These T cell receptor beta chains were read from a single sample in a study of T cells in Graves' hyperthyroidism and ophthalmopathy. Each CDR3 protein gets one entry after TCRdb re-called the multiplex PCR reads with MiXCR. The sample yields 550,000 to 800,000 distinct CDR3 sequences, around a sixth seen once. What was sequenced was blood. All receptors come from a middle-aged man with Graves' hyperthyroidism. CDR3s include the opening cysteine and the closing phenylalanine or tryptophan. D genes are given only for firm matches. The size of a clone is reported for some rows only, either as once, few or many, or as a class for expanded clones.

many	TRBJ2-4	TRBV28	TRBD1	TGTGCCAGCACCGGACAGGGGGCGTACATTCAGTACTTC	CASTGQGAYIQYF
many	TRBJ1-1	TRBV10-3	TRBD1	TGTGCCATCAGCACGGGACAGGGGAACACTGAAGCTTTCTTT	CAISTGQGNTEAFF
few	TRBJ2-2	TRBV20-1	-	TGCAGTGCTGAGGGGGCGGGAGCCCCCGGGGAGCTGTTTTTT	CSAEGAGAPGELFF
many	TRBJ2-1	TRBV24-1	TRBD1	TGTGCCACCAGGGGACAGGGGGTGATCAATGAGCAGTTCTTC	CATRGQGVINEQFF
many	TRBJ1-6	TRBV11-2	TRBD1	TGTGCCAGCAGCCACGGACAGGGGGCTTATTCACCCCTCCACTTT	CASSHGQGAYSPLHF
few	TRBJ1-4	TRBV28	-	TGTGCCAGCAGTACAAGGGAAAAACTGTTTTTT	CASSTREKLFF
-	TRBJ1-5	TRBV12-3/TRBV12-4	-	TGTGCCAGCAGTTTAGTGGGCAGGGGCTTGAGGTATAGCAATCAGCCCCAGCATTTT	CASSLVGRGLRYSNQPQHF
many	TRBJ2-3	TRBV9	TRBD2	TGTGCCAGCAGCCCCCAACTAGCGATAGATACGCAGTATTTT	CASSPQLAIDTQYF
-	TRBJ2-1	TRBV4-3	-	TGCGCCAGCAGCCAGGGCAGGCGCTACTACAATGAGCAGTTCTTC	CASSQGRRYYNEQFF
many	TRBJ1-4	TRBV6-1	-	TGTGCCAGCAGGGATTCCGGCGGCTTTAATGAAAAACTGTTTTTT	CASRDSGGFNEKLFF
many	TRBJ2-7	TRBV7-2	TRBD2	TGTGCCAGCAGCTTCGGACTAGCGGGAGCCGTTTACGAGCAGTACTTC	CASSFGLAGAVYEQYF